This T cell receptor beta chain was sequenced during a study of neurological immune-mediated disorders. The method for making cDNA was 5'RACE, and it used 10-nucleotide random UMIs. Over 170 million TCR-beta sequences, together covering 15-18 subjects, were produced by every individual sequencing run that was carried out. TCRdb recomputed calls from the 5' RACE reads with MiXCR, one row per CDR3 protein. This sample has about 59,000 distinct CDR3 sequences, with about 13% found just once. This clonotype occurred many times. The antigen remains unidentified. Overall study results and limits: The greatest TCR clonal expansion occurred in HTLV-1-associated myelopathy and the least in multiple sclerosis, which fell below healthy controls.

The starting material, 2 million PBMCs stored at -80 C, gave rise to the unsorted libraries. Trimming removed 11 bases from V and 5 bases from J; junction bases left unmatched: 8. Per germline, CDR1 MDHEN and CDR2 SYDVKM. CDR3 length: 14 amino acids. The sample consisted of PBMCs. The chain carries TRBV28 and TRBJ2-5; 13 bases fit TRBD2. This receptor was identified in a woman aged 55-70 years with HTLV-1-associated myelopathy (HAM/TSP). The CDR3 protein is CAYGLAGDWETQYF. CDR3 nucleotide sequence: TGTGCCTATGGACTAGCGGGAGACTGGGAGACCCAGTACTTC.